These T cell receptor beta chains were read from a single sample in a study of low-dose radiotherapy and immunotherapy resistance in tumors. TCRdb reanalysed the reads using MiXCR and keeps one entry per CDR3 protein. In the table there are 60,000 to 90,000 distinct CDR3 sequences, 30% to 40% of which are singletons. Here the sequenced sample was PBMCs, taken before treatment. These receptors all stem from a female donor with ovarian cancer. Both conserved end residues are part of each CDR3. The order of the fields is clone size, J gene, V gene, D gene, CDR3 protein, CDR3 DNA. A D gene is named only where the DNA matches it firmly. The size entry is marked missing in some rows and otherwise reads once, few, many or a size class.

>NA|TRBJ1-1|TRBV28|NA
CASSLYGRNEAFF
TGTGCCAGCAGTTTATATGGACGGAATGAAGCTTTCTTT
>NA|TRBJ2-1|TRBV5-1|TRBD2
CASSLSPSGPNEQFF
TGCGCCAGCAGCTTGAGCCCTAGCGGGCCCAATGAGCAGTTCTTC
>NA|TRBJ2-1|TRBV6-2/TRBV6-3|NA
CASSAFVSGTYNEQFF
TGTGCCAGCAGTGCTTTCGTTTCCGGGACGTACAATGAGCAGTTCTTC
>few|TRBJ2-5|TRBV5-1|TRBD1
CASRQGPQETQYF
TGCGCCAGCCGACAGGGGCCCCAAGAGACCCAGTACTTC
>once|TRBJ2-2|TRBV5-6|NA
CASSSVGAANTGELLF
TGTGCCAGCAGCTCGGTGGGGGCCGCGAACACCGGGGAGCTGTTATTT
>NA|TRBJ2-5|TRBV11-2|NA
CASSLSPGGETQYF
TGTGCCAGCAGCTTATCTCCAGGAGGAGAGACCCAGTACTTC
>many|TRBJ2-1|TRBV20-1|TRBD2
CSARDESSGTYNEQFF
TGCAGTGCTAGAGATGAGTCTAGCGGTACCTACAATGAGCAGTTCTTC
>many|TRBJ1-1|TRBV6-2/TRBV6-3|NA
CASSMNRRTEAFF
TGTGCCAGCAGTATGAACAGAAGGACTGAAGCTTTCTTT
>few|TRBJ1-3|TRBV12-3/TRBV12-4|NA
CASRPGHRGNTIYF
TGTGCCAGCAGGCCGGGACATAGAGGAAACACCATATATTTT
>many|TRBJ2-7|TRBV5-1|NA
CASTESARGAQEQYF
TGCGCCAGCACCGAATCCGCACGGGGGGCGCAGGAGCAGTACTTC
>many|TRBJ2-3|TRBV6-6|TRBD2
CASSSPSGRGTDTQYF
TGTGCCAGCAGTTCTCCTAGCGGGAGAGGCACAGATACGCAGTATTTT
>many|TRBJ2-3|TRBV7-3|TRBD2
CASSPSGRAGLGTDTQYF
TGTGCCAGCAGCCCTAGCGGGAGGGCCGGTCTTGGCACAGATACGCAGTATTTT
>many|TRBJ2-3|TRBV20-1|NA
CSAHQQSTDTQYF
TGCAGTGCCCACCAACAAAGCACAGATACGCAGTATTTT
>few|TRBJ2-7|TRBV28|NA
CASSLASRFGEQYF
TGTGCCAGCAGCCTGGCCTCGAGGTTCGGCGAGCAGTACTTC
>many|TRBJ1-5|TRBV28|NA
CASSNPGGNQPQHF
TGTGCCAGCAGCAATCCAGGGGGCAATCAGCCCCAGCATTTT
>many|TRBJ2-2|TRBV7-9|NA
CASSPQVGELFF
TGTGCCAGCAGCCCCCAAGTCGGGGAGCTGTTTTTT
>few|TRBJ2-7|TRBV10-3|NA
CAISDGGYGEQYF
TGTGCCATCAGTGATGGTGGGTACGGCGAGCAGTACTTC
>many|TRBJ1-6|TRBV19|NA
CASSILPGQRNSPLHF
TGTGCCAGTAGTATATTACCCGGACAGAGAAATTCACCCCTCCACTTT
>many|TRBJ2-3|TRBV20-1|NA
CSATGTVSTDTQYF
TGCAGTGCTACAGGCACAGTGAGCACAGATACGCAGTATTTT
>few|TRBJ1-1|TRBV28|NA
CASSEANTEAFF
TGTGCCAGCAGTGAAGCGAACACTGAAGCTTTCTTT
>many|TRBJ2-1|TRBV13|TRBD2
CASSRQASGGRYNEQFF
TGTGCCAGCAGCCGTCAGGCTAGCGGAGGCAGGTACAATGAGCAGTTCTTC
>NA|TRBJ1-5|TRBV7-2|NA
CASSRSDSLNQPQHF
TGTGCCAGCAGCCGATCCGACAGCCTTAATCAGCCCCAGCATTTT
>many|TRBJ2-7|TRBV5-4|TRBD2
CASSLKGTGGYEQYF
TGTGCCAGCAGCTTGAAGGGTACGGGGGGATACGAGCAGTACTTC
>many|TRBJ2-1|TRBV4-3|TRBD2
CASSQELASGINEQFF
TGCGCCAGCAGCCAAGAATTGGCTAGCGGGATAAATGAGCAGTTCTTC
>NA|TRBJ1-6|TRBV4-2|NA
CASSQDGTVYNSPLHF
TGTGCCAGCAGCCAAGACGGGACGGTCTATAATTCACCCCTCCACTTT
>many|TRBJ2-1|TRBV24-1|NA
CATSDLFSEQFF
TGTGCCACCAGTGATTTGTTTAGTGAGCAGTTCTTC
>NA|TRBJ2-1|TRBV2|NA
CAHLSGLANEQFF
TGTGCCCATTTATCGGGCCTAGCGAATGAGCAGTTCTTC
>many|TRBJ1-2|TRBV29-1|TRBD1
CSVTRGNYGYTF
TGCAGCGTCACCAGGGGGAACTATGGCTACACCTTC
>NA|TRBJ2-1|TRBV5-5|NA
CASSFPGREQFF
TGTGCCAGCAGCTTCCCAGGTCGGGAGCAGTTCTTC
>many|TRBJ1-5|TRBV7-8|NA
CASSLDGGINSNQPQHF
TGTGCCAGCAGCTTAGACGGAGGAATAAATAGCAATCAGCCCCAGCATTTT
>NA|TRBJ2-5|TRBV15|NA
CATSLTGFQETQYF
TGTGCCACCAGCCTAACCGGGTTCCAAGAGACCCAGTACTTC
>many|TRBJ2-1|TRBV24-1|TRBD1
CATSDEDRKGVYNEQFF
TGTGCCACCAGTGATGAGGACAGGAAGGGGGTATACAATGAGCAGTTCTTC
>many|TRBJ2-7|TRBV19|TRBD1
CASSIGPGGAGYEQYF
TGTGCCAGTAGTATAGGGCCAGGGGGCGCAGGGTACGAGCAGTACTTC
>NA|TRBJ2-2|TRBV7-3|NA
CASSLNPLGSANTGELFFF
NA
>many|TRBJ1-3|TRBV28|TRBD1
CAIQPGQTNTIYF
TGTGCCATCCAACCGGGACAGACAAACACCATATATTTT
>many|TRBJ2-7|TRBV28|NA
CASISQGSTYEQYF
TGTGCCAGCATTTCCCAGGGGTCGACCTACGAGCAGTACTTC
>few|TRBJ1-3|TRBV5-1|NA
CASSLEGTGNTIYF
TGCGCCAGCAGCTTGGAAGGGACTGGAAACACCATATATTTT
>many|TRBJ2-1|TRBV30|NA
CAWSPTGLPYNEQFF
TGTGCCTGGAGTCCGACAGGCCTTCCTTACAATGAGCAGTTCTTC
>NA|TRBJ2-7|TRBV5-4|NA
CASTKSGEGPRGEQYF
TGTGCCAGCACCAAGTCCGGAGAGGGGCCGCGGGGCGAGCAGTACTTC
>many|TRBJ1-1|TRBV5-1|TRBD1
CASSQRTGATMEAFF
TGCGCCAGCAGCCAACGGACAGGGGCCACTATGGAAGCTTTCTTT
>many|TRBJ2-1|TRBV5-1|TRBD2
CASSWERESPSGEQFF
TGCGCCAGCAGCTGGGAGCGGGAGAGCCCTTCGGGTGAGCAGTTCTTC
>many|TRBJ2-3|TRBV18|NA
CASSTYSGTDTQYF
TGTGCCAGCTCCACCTACTCGGGGACAGATACGCAGTATTTT
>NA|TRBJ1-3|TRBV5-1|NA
CASSLDGAVVSGNTIYF
TGCGCCAGCAGCTTGGACGGGGCAGTTGTCTCTGGAAACACCATATATTTT
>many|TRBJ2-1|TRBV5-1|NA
CASSLVLASGLVNEQFF
TGCGCCAGCAGCTTGGTCTTAGCATCTGGTTTAGTTAATGAGCAGTTCTTC
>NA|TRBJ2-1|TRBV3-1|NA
CASSQEGLRYNEQFF
TGTGCCAGCAGCCAAGAAGGATTGCGGTACAATGAGCAGTTCTTC
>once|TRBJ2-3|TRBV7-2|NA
CASSLGVRSRSDTQYF
TGTGCCAGCAGCTTAGGGGTCCGGAGTAGGTCAGATACGCAGTATTTT
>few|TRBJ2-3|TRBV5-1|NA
CASSLTPNSAQYF
TGCGCCAGCAGCTTGACCCCAAATTCAGCGCAGTATTTT
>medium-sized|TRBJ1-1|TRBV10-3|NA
CAISDAGRENTEAFF
TGTGCCATCAGTGATGCGGGAAGGGAAAACACTGAAGCTTTCTTT